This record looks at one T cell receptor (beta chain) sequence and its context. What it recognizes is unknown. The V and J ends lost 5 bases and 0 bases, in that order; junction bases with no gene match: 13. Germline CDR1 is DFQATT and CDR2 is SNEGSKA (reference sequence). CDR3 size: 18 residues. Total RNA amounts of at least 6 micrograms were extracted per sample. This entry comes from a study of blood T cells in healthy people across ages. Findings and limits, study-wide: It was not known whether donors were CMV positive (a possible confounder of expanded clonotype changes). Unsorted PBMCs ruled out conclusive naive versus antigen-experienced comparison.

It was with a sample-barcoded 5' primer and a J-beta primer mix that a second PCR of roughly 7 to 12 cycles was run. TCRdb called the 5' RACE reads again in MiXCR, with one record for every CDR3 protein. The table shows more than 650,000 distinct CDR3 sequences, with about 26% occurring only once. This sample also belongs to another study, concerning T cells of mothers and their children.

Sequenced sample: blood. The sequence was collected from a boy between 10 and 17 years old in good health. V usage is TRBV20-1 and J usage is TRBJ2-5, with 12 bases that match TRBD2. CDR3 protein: CSAPDGPSGGGYQETQYF. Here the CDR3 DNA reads TGCAGTGCTCCCGATGGCCCTAGCGGGGGGGGTTACCAAGAGACCCAGTACTTC.